These 29 T cell receptor beta chains share one sample of origin, sequenced in a study of T cells in women clearing cervical HPV infection. Clones were read by immunoSEQ multiplex PCR, and TCRdb kept only the in-frame ones, dropping some. The listing contains 40,000 to 60,000 clones. The sequenced sample consisted of blood buffy coat. Source of these receptors: a woman between 18 and 70 years old with a cervical HPV16 infection that either progressed to CIN3+ or cleared (not recorded which).

As concerns this clone: The sequence runs out 3 residues before the end of the CDR3; the remainder is reconstructed from the germline J gene. V gene TRBV5-1 combines with J gene TRBJ1-6, with TRBD1 matching 7 bases. The germline V gene has CDR1 SGHRS and CDR2 YFSETQ. CDR3 length: 16 amino acids. Unmatched junction bases numbered 6, after V lost 0 bases and J lost 6 bases. Incomplete CDR3 DNA: TGCGCCAGCAGCTTGGAACCGGGACAGATTAATTCACCC. Its protein is CASSLEPGQINSP. The whole CDR3 protein is CASSLEPGQINSPLHF.

Remarks on this clone: The read falls 3 residues short of the CDR3 end, and the missing part is taken from the germline J gene. V is TRBV20-1 and J is TRBJ2-3, with a tentative D call TRBD2 (6 bases). This CDR3 contains 16 residues. V was pared by 4 bases and J by 0 bases, with 17 bases between. From germline, CDR1 is DFQATT and CDR2 SNEGSKA (reference sequence). CDR3: CSAKVDQGLSTDTQYF. Incomplete CDR3 DNA: TGCAGTGCTAAAGTGGACCAGGGACTTAGCACAGATACG.

As concerns this clone: The missing CDR3 end, 3 residues past where the read stops, is filled in from the germline J gene. The chain links TRBV13 to TRBJ2-1; a possible D gene is TRBD1 (6 bases). The CDR3 length is 13 residues. The germline V gene has CDR1 PRHDT and CDR2 FYEKMQ (reference sequence). The V and J ends lost 6 bases and 6 bases respectively, with 12 bases between them. CDR3 sequence reads: CASRRFRGNEQFF. The DNA read from the CDR3 is TGTGCCAGCAGAAGATTCAGGGGCAATGAG.

Comments on this clone: The sequence runs out 3 residues before the end of the CDR3; the remainder is reconstructed from the germline J gene. V is TRBV5-4 and J is TRBJ2-3, with D possibly TRBD2 on 5 matching bases. The CDR3 sequence is 14 residues long. Germline V lookup: CDR1 SGHNT, CDR2 YYREEE (reference sequence). Trimming took off 4 bases at V and 2 bases at J, with 11 bases between the two ends. This CDR3 is CASSPDSYTDTQYF. The CDR3 bases that were read are TGTGCCAGCAGCCCGGACTCCTACACAGATACG. The complete variable domain, with remaining parts taken from reference TRBV5-4 and TRBJ2-3, reads ETGVTQSPTHLIKTRGQQVTLRCSSQSGHNTVSWYQQALGQGPQFIFQYYREEENGRGNFPPRFSGLQFPNYSSELNVNALELDDSALYLCASSPDSYTDTQYFGPGTRLTVL.

On this clone itself: The sequence runs out 3 residues before the end of the CDR3; the remainder is reconstructed from the germline J gene. The chain employs TRBV20-1 and TRBJ2-5; the D gene is possibly TRBD1 (6 bases). CDR3 size: 12 residues. Germline V gene lookup returns CDR1 DFQATT and CDR2 SNEGSKA (reference sequence). V gave up 4 bases and J gave up 5 bases, with 11 bases separating them. The DNA read from the CDR3 is TGCAGTGCTAACAGGGTGGGGGAGACC. Encoded protein: CSANRVGET. The CDR3 reads in full as CSANRVGETQYF.

Turning to this clone: The read finishes 3 residues shy of the CDR3 end, and the germline J gene is used to complete it. This chain joins TRBV7-9 and TRBJ1-2; D unclear. This CDR3 region has 15 residues. The V gene's germline CDR1 is SEHNR and CDR2 FQNEAQ (reference sequence). The CDR3 reads CASSHPTGRTDTYTF. CDR3 DNA, as far as it was read: TGTGCCAGCAGCCACCCCACGGGGAGAACAGATACC.

In regard to this clone: The sequence runs out 3 residues before the end of the CDR3; the remainder is reconstructed from the germline J gene. The chain is built from TRBV10-3 and TRBJ2-1; 10 positions agree with TRBD2. Germline V CDR1 and CDR2: ENHRY, SYGVKD. The CDR3 length is 14 residues. V shed 6 bases, J shed 7 bases, and the junction held 6 bases outside the gene matches. CDR3 DNA (partial): TGTGCCATCAGACTACTAGCGGGGTCGAATGAG. Translation: CAIRLLAGSNE. The full CDR3 sequence reads CAIRLLAGSNEQFF.

Concerning this clone itself: The sequence runs out 3 residues before the end of the CDR3; the remainder is reconstructed from the germline J gene. The gene calls are TRBV19 and TRBJ2-3; D possibly corresponds to TRBD1 (5 bases). CDR1 and CDR2 from the germline V gene are LNHDA and SQIVND (reference sequence). Trimming pared 1 base from V and 4 bases from J, leaving 6 bases between. CDR3 length: 13 residues. CDR3 DNA, as far as it was read: TGTGCCAGTAGTATAGGACAGTCAGATACG. This gives the protein CASSIGQSDT. The entire CDR3 protein reads CASSIGQSDTQYF. The full variable domain, in which reference TRBV19 and TRBJ2-3 provide the parts outside the CDR3, is DGGITQSPKYLFRKEGQNVTLSCEQNLNHDAMYWYRQDPGQGLRLIYYSQIVNDFQKGDIAEGYSVSREKKESFPLTVTSAQKNPTAFYLCASSIGQSDTQYFGPGTRLTVL.

Details on this clone: From the germline J gene comes the end of the CDR3, since the read stops 3 residues before it. The rearrangement links TRBV6-1 to TRBJ2-7; D may be TRBD1 (8 bases). Trimming left V 6 bases short and J 4 bases short, with 16 bases between. CDR1 and CDR2 from the germline V gene are MNHNS and SASEGT. The CDR3 has 14 residues. Incomplete CDR3 DNA: TGTGCCAGCAGGGAACCACAGGGGGGGTACGAG. Translating gives CASREPQGGYE. The CDR3, in full, reads CASREPQGGYEQYF.

As concerns this clone: The read is 3 residues too short to cover the CDR3 end, so that end is filled in from the germline J gene. The chain is built from TRBV19 and TRBJ1-2, with D possibly TRBD1 on 5 matching bases. The CDR3 length is 16 residues. Germline V gives CDR1 LNHDA, CDR2 SQIVND (reference sequence). The CDR3 loop is CASSKPGLAGSYDYTF. The CDR3 bases that were read are TGTGCCAGTAGTAAACCGGGACTAGCGGGGTCCTACGAC.

With respect to this clone: The read terminates 3 residues before the CDR3 end, so the remaining end is supplied by the germline J gene. The gene calls are TRBV7-2 and TRBJ1-2; 8 nucleotides align to TRBD1. Germline CDR1 SGHTA, CDR2 FQGNSA. The CDR3 is made up of 13 amino acids. CDR3 residues: CASSPQQGGTYTF. CDR3 DNA, as far as it was read: TGTGCCAGCAGCCCCCAACAGGGGGGTACC. Drawing the rest from reference TRBV7-2 and TRBJ1-2, the complete variable domain is GAGVSQSPSNKVTEKGKDVELRCDPISGHTALYWYRQSLGQGLEFLIYFQGNSAPDKSGLPSDRFSAERTGGSVSTLTIQRTQQEDSAVYLCASSPQQGGTYTFGSGTRLTVV.

About this clone itself: The read comes to an end 3 residues before the CDR3 does, leaving the germline J gene to fill in the end. The chain carries TRBV18 and TRBJ1-6; 9 bases match TRBD1. The germline gives CDR1 KGHSH, CDR2 LQKENI. V was clipped by 6 bases and J by 9 bases; unmatched bases: 6. CDR3 size: 14 residues. The CDR3 sequence: CASSRDRDSSPLHF. The sequenced part of the CDR3 DNA is TGTGCCAGCTCGCGGGACAGGGACAGTTCACCC.

With regard to this clone: Sequencing ends 3 residues short of the CDR3 end; the germline J gene provides the rest. V is TRBV18 and J is TRBJ2-6; 7 bases match TRBD1. Germline assignment: CDR1 KGHSH and CDR2 LQKENI. V was pared by 3 bases and J by 2 bases, with 1 base of the junction left unmatched. This CDR3 contains 15 residues. The DNA read from the CDR3 is TGTGCCAGCTCACCTGACAGGGCTGGGGCCAACGTC. Residues: CASSPDRAGANV. The full CDR3 reads CASSPDRAGANVLTF.

A word on this clone: The CDR3 end falls 3 residues outside the read, so it is completed with the germline J gene. The chain has TRBV19 and TRBJ2-1; 8 bases match TRBD1. Germline values: CDR1 LNHDA, CDR2 SQIVND (reference sequence). V shed 4 bases, J shed 1 base, and the junction held 6 bases outside the gene matches. The CDR3 covers 16 residues. CDR3 residues: CASSTGRTGSYNEQFF. The CDR3 DNA, read in part, is TGTGCCAGTAGTACAGGCCGGACAGGGTCCTACAATGAG.

In regard to this clone: The sequence runs out 3 residues before the end of the CDR3; the remainder is reconstructed from the germline J gene. The genes are TRBV2 and TRBJ2-1; 10 bases are shared with TRBD2. Germline CDR1 is SNHLY and CDR2 is FYNNEI. The CDR3 contains 18 residues. V shed 7 bases and J 4 bases; nucleotides not matched to a gene: 16. CDR3 sequence: CASTARVPGLAFYNEQFF. CDR3 bases read: TGTGCCAGCACCGCAAGGGTGCCGGGACTAGCGTTTTACAATGAG. The full variable domain, rest sourced from reference TRBV2 and TRBJ2-1, is EPEVTQTPSHQVTQMGQEVILRCVPISNHLYFYWYRQILGQKVEFLVSFYNNEISEKSEIFDDQFSVERPDGSNFTLKIRSTKLEDSAMYFCASTARVPGLAFYNEQFFGPGTRLTVL.

On this clone itself: The read is 3 residues too short to cover the CDR3 end, so that end is filled in from the germline J gene. The chain has TRBV6-1 and TRBJ1-2; 10 nucleotides line up with TRBD1. From germline, CDR1 is MNHNS and CDR2 SASEGT. This CDR3 contains 16 residues. CDR3 DNA, as far as it was read: TGTGCCAGCAGTGAAGCGCTTTGGGGACAGGGGTTCTTC. Translated: CASSEALWGQGFF. The whole CDR3 reads CASSEALWGQGFFYTF.

About this clone: The read ends 3 residues shy of where the CDR3 ends; the end is completed using the germline J gene. V is TRBV2 and J is TRBJ2-1; 8 bases fit TRBD1. Germline loops: CDR1 SNHLY, CDR2 FYNNEI. The CDR3 runs to 13 residues. The V segment lost 5 bases and the J segment 6 bases; nucleotides outside the gene matches: 3. CDR3 in amino acids: CASSYDRGNEQFF. Partial CDR3 DNA: TGTGCCAGCAGTTATGACAGGGGCAATGAG.

The CDR3 sequence is CARSLAGEGETQYF. The covered CDR3 bases are TGTGCCAGAAGCTTAGCGGGGGAGGGTGAGACG. The chain links TRBV5-3 to TRBJ2-3, with 8 bases aligning to TRBD2. The read finishes 3 residues shy of the CDR3 end, and the germline J gene is used to complete it. TRBV5-3 carries the ORF label, with uncertain function. The CDR3 runs to 14 residues.

As regards this clone: The read terminates 3 residues before the CDR3 end, so the remaining end is supplied by the germline J gene. The V call is TRBV18, the J call TRBJ2-5, with 12 bases identical to TRBD2. V trimming: 0 bases; J trimming: 0 bases; junction bases outside the gene matches: 11. In germline, CDR1 is KGHSH, CDR2 LQKENI. The CDR3 runs 20 residues. The CDR3 loop is CASSPPRLAGDTRHQETQYF. The sequenced part of the CDR3 DNA is TGTGCCAGCTCACCACCAAGACTAGCGGGGGACACAAGACACCAAGAGACC.

Concerning this clone itself: Read sequence stops 3 residues before the CDR3 end, and the germline J gene provides the missing end. The V and J genes are TRBV6-2 or TRBV6-3 and TRBJ2-5; TRBD1 matches 7 bases. There are 14 residues in the CDR3. After removal of 6 bases from V and 1 base from J, the junction contained 5 bases not matched to a gene. Germline V gives CDR1 MNHEY, CDR2 SVGEGT. Incomplete CDR3 DNA: TGTGCCAGCAGCCCGACAGGGTCCCAAGAGACC. This gives the protein CASSPTGSQET. The CDR3 reads in full as CASSPTGSQETQYF.

CDR3 sequence reads: CASCPLPGETQYF. The sequenced CDR3 bases are TGTGCCAGCTGCCCGCTACCCGGAGAGACC. This sequence joins TRBV7-3 and TRBJ2-5; D remains unclear. The read finishes 3 residues shy of the CDR3 end, and the germline J gene is used to complete it. Germline loops: CDR1 SGHTA, CDR2 FQGTGA. CDR3 size: 13 residues. Trimming cost V 8 bases and J 4 bases, with 14 bases left between them.

Worth noting for this clone: The read halts 3 residues ahead of the CDR3 end, with the missing end drawn from the germline J gene. The rearrangement links TRBV15 to TRBJ1-4, with D unresolved. CDR3 length equals 13 residues. Deletions cut 3 bases from V and 6 bases from J, with 8 bases between. Germline V gene sequence: CDR1 LNHNV, CDR2 YYDKDF (reference sequence). The sequenced CDR3 bases are TGTGCCACCAGCAGCTACACAGATGAAAAA. It encodes CATSSYTDEK. The CDR3 in its entirety is CATSSYTDEKLFF.

Details on this clone: The CDR3 extends 3 residues past the end of the read, so its final part is completed from the germline J gene. This chain joins TRBV2 and TRBJ2-5, with D possibly being TRBD2 (5 bases). V lost 8 bases and J 1 base, leaving 11 bases between the germline ends. The CDR3 runs 13 residues. Germline CDR1 reads SNHLY; CDR2 reads FYNNEI. The CDR3 is CASHWTAQETQYF. The sequenced CDR3 bases are TGTGCCAGCCATTGGACTGCCCAAGAGACC.

Points on this clone: The read terminates 3 residues before the CDR3 end, so the remaining end is supplied by the germline J gene. The chain uses TRBV7-6 and TRBJ1-1, with D possibly TRBD1 on 5 matching bases. The V gene's germline CDR1 is SGHVS and CDR2 FNYEAQ. This CDR3 contains 13 residues. The CDR3: CASSPAGGPEAFF. Partial CDR3 DNA: TGTGCCAGCAGCCCCGCGGGGGGTCCGGAA.

About this clone itself: The CDR3 goes on 3 residues after the read ends, and that part is filled in from the germline J gene. V and J are TRBV10-3 and TRBJ1-4; TRBD1 agrees at 7 bases. The length of the CDR3 is 15 residues. Germline CDR1 reads ENHRY; CDR2 reads SYGVKD. V dropped 0 bases and J dropped 8; count of bases not matched to a gene: 6. Partial CDR3 DNA: TGTGCCATCAGTGAGTCGATGACAGGGAAAGAAAAA. This encodes CAISESMTGKEK. The CDR3, in full, reads CAISESMTGKEKLFF.

Points on this clone: The read ends 3 residues before the CDR3 terminus; that terminus is restored from the germline J gene. The chain joins TRBV12-3 or TRBV12-4 to TRBJ2-2; the D gene is possibly TRBD1 (6 bases). The CDR3 spans 14 residues. Trimming removed 5 bases at V and 4 bases at J, with 11 bases between. Incomplete CDR3 DNA: TGTGCCAGCAGTATGGGACAACTCACCGGGGAG. It encodes CASSMGQLTGE. The whole CDR3 sequence reads CASSMGQLTGELFF.

Notes on this clone: From the germline J gene comes the end of the CDR3, since the read stops 3 residues before it. J is TRBJ2-3 and V is TRBV2, with D perhaps TRBD2 (6 bases). V shed 5 bases and J shed 2 bases, with 20 bases lying between them. The CDR3 spans 17 residues. Germline assignment: CDR1 SNHLY and CDR2 FYNNEI. The CDR3 protein is CASSPGLFSGVTDTQYF. The DNA read from the CDR3 is TGTGCCAGCAGTCCCGGGCTTTTTTCGGGGGTCACAGATACG.

As to this clone: The CDR3 is cut off 3 residues early in the read; its end comes from the germline J gene. J is TRBJ1-1 and V is TRBV7-9; D gene unclear. Per germline, CDR1 SEHNR and CDR2 FQNEAQ (reference sequence). The CDR3 consists of 13 residues. V was trimmed by 2 bases and J by 3 bases, leaving 7 bases between them. The CDR3 bases that were read are TGTGCCAGCAGCTTAACAGAGTACACTGAA. The encoded protein is CASSLTEYTE. The complete CDR3 reads CASSLTEYTEAFF.

The CDR3 protein is CASSGQGARQPQHF. Partial CDR3 DNA: TGTGCCAGCAGTGGACAGGGGGCTCGGCAGCCC. The chain couples TRBV2 to TRBJ1-5, with TRBD1 matching 10 bases. The observed sequence ends 3 residues before the CDR3 terminus, with the missing tail filled in from the germline J gene. The V and J ends lost 4 bases and 7 bases, in that order; junction bases with no gene match: 4. Germline CDR1 is SNHLY and CDR2 is FYNNEI. The CDR3 sequence is 14 residues long.